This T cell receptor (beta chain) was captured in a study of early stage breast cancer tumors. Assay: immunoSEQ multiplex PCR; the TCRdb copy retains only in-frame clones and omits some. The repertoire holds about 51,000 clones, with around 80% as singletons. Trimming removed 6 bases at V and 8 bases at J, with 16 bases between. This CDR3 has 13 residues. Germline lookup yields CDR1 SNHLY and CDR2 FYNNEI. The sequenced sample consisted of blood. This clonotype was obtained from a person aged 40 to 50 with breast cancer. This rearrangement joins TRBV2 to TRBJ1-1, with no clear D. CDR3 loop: CASRDLVGREAFF. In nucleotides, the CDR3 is TGTGCCAGCAGGGACCTCGTAGGACGGGAAGCTTTCTTT.